Only one count was recorded for the clone carrying this TCR beta chain. The antigen is unknown. Other DNA sequences in the same sample also yield this CDR3. This specimen comes from a study of Ad26.COV2.S vaccination and SARS-CoV-2 variants. Study details: The vaccine Ad26.COV2.S was put into the muscle once, or twice with 56 days between. Overall study results and limits: Spike-specific TCR breadth ran higher among vaccine recipients than placebo recipients. A substantial breadth of spike-specific CD8+ and CD4+ T cell responses after vaccination has been reported.

The germline V gene encodes CDR1 SEHNR and CDR2 FQNEAQ (reference sequence). Trimming took 2 bases from V and 2 from J, leaving 3 bases between them. CDR3 length: 12 residues. Documented treatment: approximately 18 received Ad26.COV2.S at low or high dose, single or two shots; roughly 5 received placebo; per-sample allocation not given. Samples came from day 63 after the first vaccine or placebo injection. Donor was an adult aged 18-55 years in Boston. The data were produced by immunoSEQ multiplex PCR, yet TCRdb's version contains in-frame clones alone and is incomplete. The profile shows about 400,000 clones, under 90% of them singletons.

The input for sequencing was peripheral blood, taken in a trial of Ad26.COV2.S vaccine versus placebo. The chain recombines TRBV7-9 with TRBJ1-1, with D unresolved. The TCR comes from a person between 18 and 65 years old who received the Ad26.COV2.S COVID-19 vaccine or a placebo. CDR3 amino acids: CASSLTNTEAFF. The DNA for the CDR3 is TGTGCCAGCAGCTTAACCAACACTGAAGCTTTCTTT.